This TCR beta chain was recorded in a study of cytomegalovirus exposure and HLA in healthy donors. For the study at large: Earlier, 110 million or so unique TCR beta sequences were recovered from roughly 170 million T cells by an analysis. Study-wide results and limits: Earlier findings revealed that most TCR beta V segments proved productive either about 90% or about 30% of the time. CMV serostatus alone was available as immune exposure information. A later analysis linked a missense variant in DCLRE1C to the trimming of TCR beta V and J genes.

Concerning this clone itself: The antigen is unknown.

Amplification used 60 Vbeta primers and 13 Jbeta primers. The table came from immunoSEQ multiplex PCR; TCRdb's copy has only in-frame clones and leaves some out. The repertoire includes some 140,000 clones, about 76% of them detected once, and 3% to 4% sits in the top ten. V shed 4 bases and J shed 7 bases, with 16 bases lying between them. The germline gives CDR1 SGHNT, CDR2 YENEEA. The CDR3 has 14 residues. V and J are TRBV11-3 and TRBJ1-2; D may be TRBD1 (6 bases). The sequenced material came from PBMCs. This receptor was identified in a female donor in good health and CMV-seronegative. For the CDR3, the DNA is TGTGCCAGCAGCTATTTGGGGGGGCGCGGTGGCTACACCTTC. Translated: CASSYLGGRGGYTF.